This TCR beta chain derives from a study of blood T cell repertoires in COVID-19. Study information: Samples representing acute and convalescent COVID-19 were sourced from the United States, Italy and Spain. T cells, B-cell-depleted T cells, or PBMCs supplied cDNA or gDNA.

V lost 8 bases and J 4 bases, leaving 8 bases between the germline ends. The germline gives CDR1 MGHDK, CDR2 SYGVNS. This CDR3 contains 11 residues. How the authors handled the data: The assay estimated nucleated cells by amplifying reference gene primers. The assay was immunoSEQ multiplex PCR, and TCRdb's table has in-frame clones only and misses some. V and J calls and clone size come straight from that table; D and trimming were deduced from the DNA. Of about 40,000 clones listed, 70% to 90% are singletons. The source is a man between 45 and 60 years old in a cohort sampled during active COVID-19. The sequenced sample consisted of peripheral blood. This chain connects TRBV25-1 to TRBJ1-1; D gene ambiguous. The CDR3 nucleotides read TGTGCCAGCCAAGAGGGCACTGAAGCTTTCTTT. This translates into CASQEGTEAFF.